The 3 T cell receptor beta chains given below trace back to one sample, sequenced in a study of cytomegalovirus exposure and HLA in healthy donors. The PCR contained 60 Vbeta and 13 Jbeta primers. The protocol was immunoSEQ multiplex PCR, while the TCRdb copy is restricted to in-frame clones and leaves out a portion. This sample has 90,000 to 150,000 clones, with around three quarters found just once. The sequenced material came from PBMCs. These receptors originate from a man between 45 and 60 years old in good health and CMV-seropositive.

This CDR3 is CAWSVSRGTYF. The CDR3 DNA sequence: TGTGCCTGGAGCGTTAGTCGCGGCACGTACTTC. The chain combines TRBV30 with TRBJ2-5; D unresolved. Germline assignment: CDR1 GTSNPN and CDR2 SVGIG (reference sequence). The CDR3 is made up of 11 amino acids. V was pared by 3 bases and J by 13 bases, with 15 bases between.

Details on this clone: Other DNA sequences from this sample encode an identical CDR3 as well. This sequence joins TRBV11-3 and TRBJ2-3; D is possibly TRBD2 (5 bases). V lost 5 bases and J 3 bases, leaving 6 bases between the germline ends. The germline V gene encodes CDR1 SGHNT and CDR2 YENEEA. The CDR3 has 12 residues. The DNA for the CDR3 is TGTGCCAGCAGCCCGGGAACAGATACGCAGTATTTT. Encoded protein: CASSPGTDTQYF.

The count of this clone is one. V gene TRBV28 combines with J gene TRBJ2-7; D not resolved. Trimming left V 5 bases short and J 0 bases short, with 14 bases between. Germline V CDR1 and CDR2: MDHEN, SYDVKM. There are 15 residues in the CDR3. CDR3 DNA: TGTGCCAGCAGTCCCTCGGGTACCAACTCCTACGAGCAGTACTTC. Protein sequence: CASSPSGTNSYEQYF.